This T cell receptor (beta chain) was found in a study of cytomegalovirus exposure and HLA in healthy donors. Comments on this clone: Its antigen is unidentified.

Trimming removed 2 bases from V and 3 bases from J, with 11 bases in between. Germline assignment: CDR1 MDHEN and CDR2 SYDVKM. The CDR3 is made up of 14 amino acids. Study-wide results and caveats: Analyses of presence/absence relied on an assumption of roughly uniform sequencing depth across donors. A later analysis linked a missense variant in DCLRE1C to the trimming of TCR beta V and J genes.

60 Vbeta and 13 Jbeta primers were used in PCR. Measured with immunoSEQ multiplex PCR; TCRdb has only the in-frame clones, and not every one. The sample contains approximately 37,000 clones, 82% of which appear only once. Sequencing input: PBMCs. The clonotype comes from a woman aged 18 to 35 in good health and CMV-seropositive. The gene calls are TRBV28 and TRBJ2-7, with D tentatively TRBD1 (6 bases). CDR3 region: CASSLLPRGYEQYF. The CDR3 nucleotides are TGTGCCAGCAGTTTACTTCCCAGGGGCTACGAGCAGTACTTC.